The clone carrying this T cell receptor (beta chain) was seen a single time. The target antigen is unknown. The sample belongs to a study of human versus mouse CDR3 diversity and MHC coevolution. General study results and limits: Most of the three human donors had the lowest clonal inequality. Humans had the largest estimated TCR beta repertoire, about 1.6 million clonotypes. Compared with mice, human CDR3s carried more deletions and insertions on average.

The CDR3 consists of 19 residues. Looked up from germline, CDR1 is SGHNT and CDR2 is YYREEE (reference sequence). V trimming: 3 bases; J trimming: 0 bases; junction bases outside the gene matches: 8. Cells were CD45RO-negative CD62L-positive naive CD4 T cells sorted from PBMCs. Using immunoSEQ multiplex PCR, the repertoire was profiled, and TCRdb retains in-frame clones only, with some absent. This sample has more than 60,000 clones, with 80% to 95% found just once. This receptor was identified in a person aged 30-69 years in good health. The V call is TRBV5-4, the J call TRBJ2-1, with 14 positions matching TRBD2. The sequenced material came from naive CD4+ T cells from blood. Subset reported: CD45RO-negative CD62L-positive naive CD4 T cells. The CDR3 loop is CASSSGLAGGTSSYNEQFF. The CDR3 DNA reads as TGTGCCAGCAGCTCCGGACTAGCGGGGGGAACATCCTCCTACAATGAGCAGTTCTTC.